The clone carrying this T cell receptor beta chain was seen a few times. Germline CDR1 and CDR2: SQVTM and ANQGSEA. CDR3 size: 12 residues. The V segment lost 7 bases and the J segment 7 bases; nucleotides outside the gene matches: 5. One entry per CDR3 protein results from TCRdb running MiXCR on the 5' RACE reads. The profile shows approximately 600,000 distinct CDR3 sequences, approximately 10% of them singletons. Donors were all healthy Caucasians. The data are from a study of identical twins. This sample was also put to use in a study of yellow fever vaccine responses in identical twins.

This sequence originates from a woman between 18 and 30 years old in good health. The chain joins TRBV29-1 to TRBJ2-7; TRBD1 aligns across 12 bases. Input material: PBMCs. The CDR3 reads CSGRDRGREQYF. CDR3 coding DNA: TGCAGCGGCCGGGACAGGGGGCGAGAGCAGTACTTC.